This is a list of T cell receptor beta chains from one sample in a study of siplizumab effects on memory and regulatory T cells. Clones were read by immunoSEQ multiplex PCR, and TCRdb kept only the in-frame ones, dropping some. The sample carries some 65,000 clones, over 80% recorded once. The sample taken for sequencing was Tregs sorted from blood. These receptors were obtained from a human donor in good health. CDR3s include the opening cysteine and the closing phenylalanine or tryptophan. D genes are given only for firm matches. Only part of the rows carry a size: once, few, many, or a class if the clone is expanded.

CDR3nt | CDR3aa | j_gene | d_gene | abundance | v_gene
TGCGCCAGCAGCCAAGAACTAGTTGTCTACAATGAGCAGTTCTTC | CASSQELVVYNEQFF | TRBJ2-1 | NA | NA | TRBV4-3
TGTGCCAGCAGTTACTCGAGGGGGACAGGGCACTATGGCTACACCTTC | CASSYSRGTGHYGYTF | TRBJ1-2 | TRBD1 | NA | TRBV6-5
TGTGCCAGCAGTTACAGGGGGCGCGGCACTGAAGCTTTCTTT | CASSYRGRGTEAFF | TRBJ1-1 | TRBD1 | NA | TRBV6-5
TGTGCCTGGAGTGTAGGGGGGTTACAGCCCCAGCATTTT | CAWSVGGLQPQHF | TRBJ1-5 | NA | NA | TRBV30
TGTGCCTGGAGAGAGGGCCCCAATCAGCCCCAGCATTTT | CAWREGPNQPQHF | TRBJ1-5 | NA | NA | TRBV30
TGCGCCAGCAGCCAAGATGGGGGTTGGGTAAACAATGAGCAGTTCTTC | CASSQDGGWVNNEQFF | TRBJ2-1 | NA | few | TRBV4-3
TGTGCCAGTAGTATCTCCTTCGACAGGAACACTGAAGCTTTCTTT | CASSISFDRNTEAFF | TRBJ1-1 | NA | NA | TRBV19
TGCGCCAGCAGCCCCAGTCCCTCTGGCACAGATACGCAGTATTTT | CASSPSPSGTDTQYF | TRBJ2-3 | NA | NA | TRBV5-1
TGTGCCAGCAGACAGGGGGCCATGGGAGAAGCTTTCTTT | CASRQGAMGEAFF | TRBJ1-1 | TRBD1 | NA | TRBV6-4
TGTGCCAGCAGCGTAGCTTTAGGGGGGCGGCTCGGGGCCAACGTCCTGACTTTC | CASSVALGGRLGANVLTF | TRBJ2-6 | NA | NA | TRBV9
TGTGCCAGCTCACCCCCAAGCACAGATACGCAGTATTTT | CASSPPSTDTQYF | TRBJ2-3 | NA | NA | TRBV18
TGTGCCAGCAGTGACGCGGGGGCGCGGCGGTATGGCTACACCTTC | CASSDAGARRYGYTF | TRBJ1-2 | NA | once | TRBV6-1
TGTGCCAGCAGCTTGCTTGGTCAGCCCCAGCATTTT | CASSLLGQPQHF | TRBJ1-5 | NA | NA | TRBV7-9
TGCGCCAGCAGCTTGGTTCCAGACCTTGGCTACACCTTC | CASSLVPDLGYTF | TRBJ1-2 | NA | NA | TRBV5-1